This is a list of T cell receptor beta chains from one sample in a study of CD8 T cells in ankylosing spondylitis. TCRdb processed the 5' RACE reads anew with MiXCR; each CDR3 protein has one entry. In the table there are 300,000 to 400,000 distinct CDR3 sequences, approximately 14% of which are singletons. Sequences were obtained from blood, either unsorted or a sorted T cell fraction (not recorded which). These receptors originate from a male donor with ankylosing spondylitis or in good health (not recorded which). Each CDR3 is given with its conserved first and last residue. D genes are given only for firm matches. Size is stated for part of the rows, as once, few or many counts, or as a class when the clone is expanded.

>TRBV6-1|NA|NA|TRBJ1-1
CASNLGSVASEAFF
TGTGCCAGCAATCTCGGCAGCGTAGCCTCTGAAGCTTTCTTT
>TRBV12-3/TRBV12-4|NA|NA|TRBJ2-7
CASSRNHVWGSYEQYF
TGTGCCAGCAGTCGAAATCATGTATGGGGGTCCTACGAGCAGTACTTC
>TRBV11-2|TRBD2|NA|TRBJ2-7
CASSTIAGGSSYEQYF
TGTGCCAGCAGCACCATAGCGGGAGGGTCCTCCTACGAGCAGTACTTC
>TRBV7-2|NA|few|TRBJ2-5
CASSVGRGSETQYF
TGTGCCAGCAGCGTGGGTCGGGGGAGTGAGACCCAGTACTTC
>TRBV20-1|TRBD1|few|TRBJ1-2
CSAYLRDSYGYTF
TGCAGTGCCTACCTCCGGGACAGCTATGGCTACACCTTC
>TRBV12-3/TRBV12-4|TRBD1|NA|TRBJ1-1
CASSLAQRQGLEAFF
TGTGCCAGCAGTTTAGCGCAGAGACAGGGGTTAGAAGCTTTCTTT
>TRBV7-2|TRBD2|NA|TRBJ2-7
CASSLRGEGEQYF
TGTGCCAGCAGCTTACGGGGGGAGGGCGAGCAGTACTTC
>TRBV6-7|TRBD1|few|TRBJ2-3
CASSRRQGSTDTQYF
TGTGCCAGCAGTCGCCGACAGGGGAGCACAGATACGCAGTATTTT
>TRBV5-1|NA|NA|TRBJ1-4
CASSFGETTNEKLFF
TGCGCCAGCAGCTTTGGAGAGACAACTAATGAAAAACTGTTTTTT
>TRBV7-2|TRBD2|once|TRBJ2-1
CASSSKGLGGGEQFF
TGTGCCAGCAGCAGCAAGGGACTAGGGGGAGGTGAGCAGTTCTTC
>TRBV5-1|NA|many|TRBJ2-3
CASSLGTGDTQYF
TGCGCCAGCAGCTTGGGGACGGGAGATACGCAGTATTTT
>TRBV2|NA|NA|TRBJ1-1
CASSVNPGGWDEFF
TGTGCCAGCAGTGTAAACCCGGGTGGGTGGGATGAATTCTTT
>TRBV5-5|NA|few|TRBJ1-5
CASSFTGDTGQPQHF
TGTGCCAGCAGCTTTACGGGAGACACCGGCCAGCCCCAGCATTTT
>TRBV4-1|TRBD2|once|TRBJ2-7
CASSQDPSGSRGEQYF
TGCGCCAGCAGCCAAGATCCTAGCGGGAGTAGGGGCGAGCAGTACTTC
>TRBV5-1|NA|few|TRBJ2-6
CASSLEPYSGANVLTF
TGCGCCAGCAGCCTTGAGCCCTACTCTGGGGCCAACGTCCTGACTTTC
>TRBV3-1|TRBD1|NA|TRBJ1-2
CASSQGDREGRGYTF
TGTGCCAGCAGCCAAGGGGACAGGGAGGGACGTGGCTACACCTTC
>TRBV20-1|NA|NA|TRBJ2-5
CSASGLAGGGETQYF
TGCAGTGCTAGTGGGCTAGCAGGGGGAGGGGAGACCCAGTACTTC
>TRBV2|TRBD1|few|TRBJ1-1
CASSGFGTGVFSMNTEAFF
TGTGCCAGCAGTGGATTCGGGACAGGGGTTTTTTCCATGAACACTGAAGCTTTCTTT
>TRBV24-1|TRBD1|few|TRBJ2-2
CATRGQGTGELFF
TGTGCCACCAGGGGACAGGGGACCGGGGAGCTGTTTTTT
>TRBV3-1|NA|few|TRBJ2-7
CASSLPGEQYF
TGTGCCAGCAGCCTTCCCGGCGAGCAGTACTTC
>TRBV3-1|TRBD1|NA|TRBJ1-1
CASSPPGTGFGAFF
TGTGCCAGCAGCCCACCCGGGACAGGGTTTGGAGCTTTCTTT
>TRBV5-5|NA|NA|TRBJ2-7
CASSLQDRTHEQYF
TGTGCCAGCAGCTTACAGGACCGGACCCACGAGCAGTACTTC
>TRBV5-1|NA|few|TRBJ2-1
CASSLQVSAINEQFF
TGCGCCAGCAGCTTACAGGTATCGGCAATCAATGAGCAGTTCTTC
>TRBV3-1|NA|NA|TRBJ2-1
CASSQAGGLYEQFF
TGTGCCAGCAGCCAAGCCGGGGGTCTCTATGAGCAGTTCTTC
>TRBV2|NA|many|TRBJ1-2
CASTPKGPSYGYTF
TGTGCCAGCACCCCAAAGGGGCCATCTTATGGCTACACCTTC
>TRBV12-3/TRBV12-4|NA|NA|TRBJ2-7
CASSLDISYEQYF
TGTGCCAGCAGTTTAGATATCTCCTACGAGCAGTACTTC
>TRBV5-1|NA|NA|TRBJ1-3
CASSLGGPGDTIYF
TGCGCCAGCAGCCTCGGGGGCCCTGGGGACACCATATATTTT
>TRBV7-9|TRBD1|few|TRBJ2-3
CASSPDRGGTDTQYF
TGTGCCAGCAGCCCTGACAGGGGCGGTACAGATACGCAGTATTTT
>TRBV20-1|NA|NA|TRBJ1-6
CSASGVREDESHF
TGCAGTGCTTCGGGGGTTCGGGAAGATGAGTCCCACTTT
>TRBV2|NA|few|TRBJ1-2
CASSEKRGAVSGYTF
TGTGCCAGCAGTGAAAAACGTGGGGCGGTGTCTGGCTACACCTTC
>TRBV29-1|NA|NA|TRBJ1-3
CSVEDRQGGNTIYF
TGCAGCGTTGAAGATCGGCAGGGCGGAAACACCATATATTTT
>TRBV7-9|NA|many|TRBJ2-3
CASSRLADTQYF
TGTGCCAGCAGCAGGCTCGCGGATACGCAGTATTTT
>TRBV14|NA|few|TRBJ2-7
CASSLQVGYEQYF
TGTGCCAGCAGCCTACAGGTGGGCTACGAGCAGTACTTC
>TRBV6-1|NA|NA|TRBJ1-1
CASNYRGARGGTEAFF
TGTGCCAGCAACTACAGAGGAGCGAGGGGGGGAACTGAAGCTTTCTTT
>TRBV28|NA|NA|TRBJ1-1
CASSFPPGRGTEAFF
TGTGCCAGCAGTTTCCCCCCGGGCAGGGGCACTGAAGCTTTCTTT
>TRBV5-1|NA|few|TRBJ2-7
CASSTMPGQGTYEQYF
TGCGCCAGCAGCACTATGCCGGGACAAGGAACCTACGAGCAGTACTTC
>TRBV10-2|NA|NA|TRBJ2-3
CASRARLDADTQYF
TGCGCCAGCAGGGCTCGGTTAGACGCAGATACGCAGTATTTT
>TRBV7-2|TRBD2|NA|TRBJ2-1
CASSGGDAGGQFF
TGTGCCAGCAGCGGGGGCGACGCGGGAGGGCAGTTCTTC
>TRBV3-1|NA|NA|TRBJ2-3
CASSHATRDTQYF
TGTGCCAGCAGCCATGCTACCAGAGATACGCAGTATTTT
>TRBV20-1|TRBD1|few|TRBJ2-7
CSARGQGSGEQYF
TGCAGTGCTAGGGGACAGGGGTCGGGCGAGCAGTACTTC
>TRBV12-3/TRBV12-4|NA|few|TRBJ2-7
CASSFGGRYEQYF
TGTGCCAGCAGTTTCGGGGGACGTTACGAGCAGTACTTC
>TRBV29-1|TRBD1|few|TRBJ2-7
CSVNVQGQGRKEQYF
TGCAGCGTTAACGTACAGGGACAGGGAAGGAAGGAGCAGTACTTC
>TRBV10-1|NA|few|TRBJ2-5
CASSRKIQETQYF
TGCGCCAGCAGTAGGAAAATCCAAGAGACCCAGTACTTC
>TRBV11-2|NA|NA|TRBJ1-1
CASSLERQPEAFF
TGTGCCAGCAGCTTAGAAAGGCAGCCTGAAGCTTTCTTT
>TRBV18|NA|few|TRBJ2-1
CASSPERSKRDEQFF
TGTGCCAGCTCCCCCGAACGTTCTAAAAGGGATGAGCAGTTCTTC
>TRBV12-3/TRBV12-4|TRBD1|many|TRBJ1-2
CASSPDRGNYGYTF
TGTGCCAGCAGTCCAGACAGGGGCAACTATGGCTACACCTTC
>TRBV12-3/TRBV12-4|TRBD1|NA|TRBJ1-1
CASRMTGGVAEAFF
TGTGCCAGCAGGATGACAGGGGGCGTGGCTGAAGCTTTCTTT
>TRBV5-1|TRBD2|many|TRBJ2-4
CASSYAGLAGENIQYF
TGCGCCAGCAGCTACGCCGGACTAGCGGGAGAGAACATTCAGTACTTC
>TRBV25-1|TRBD1|NA|TRBJ2-3
CASQTGISDGTDTQYF
TGTGCCAGCCAGACAGGGATTAGCGACGGCACAGATACGCAGTATTTT
>TRBV20-1|NA|NA|TRBJ2-6
CSAAKGASGANVLTF
TGCAGTGCCGCGAAAGGTGCCTCTGGGGCCAACGTCCTGACTTTC
>TRBV20-1|TRBD2|NA|TRBJ2-3
CSAPPSGRITDTQYF
TGCAGTGCTCCGCCTAGCGGGAGGATCACAGATACGCAGTATTTT
>TRBV2|TRBD2|NA|TRBJ2-1
CASSPGTSGTSSYNEQFF
TGTGCCAGCAGTCCCGGGACTAGCGGGACCTCCTCCTACAATGAGCAGTTCTTC
>TRBV7-9|NA|few|TRBJ1-6
CASSRRGAKNSPLHF
TGTGCCAGCAGCCGTCGGGGGGCCAAAAATTCACCCCTCCACTTT
>TRBV5-5|NA|NA|TRBJ2-1
CASSLRGVYNEQFF
TGTGCCAGCAGCTTGCGAGGGGTTTACAATGAGCAGTTCTTC
>TRBV3-1|NA|few|TRBJ1-3
CASSQEGHHNTIYF
TGTGCCAGCAGCCAAGAAGGACACCATAACACCATATATTTT
>TRBV5-1|TRBD2|NA|TRBJ2-3
CASGEVAGDTDTQYF
TGCGCCAGCGGCGAGGTAGCGGGGGACACAGATACGCAGTATTTT
>TRBV9|NA|NA|TRBJ2-5
CASSVTVQETQYF
TGTGCCAGCAGCGTTACAGTTCAAGAGACCCAGTACTTC
>TRBV19|NA|NA|TRBJ2-7
CASSTGDWYEQYF
TGTGCCAGCAGTACCGGGGACTGGTACGAGCAGTACTTC
>TRBV6-2/TRBV6-3|NA|NA|TRBJ2-2
CASSYWPSTGELFF
TGTGCCAGCAGTTATTGGCCGTCGACCGGGGAGCTGTTTTTT